This T cell receptor beta chain derives from a study of blood T cell repertoires in COVID-19 (dated by TCRdb to the early 2020s). At the level of the whole study: Samples covering the acute and convalescent phases of COVID-19 were provided by collaborators in the United States, Italy and Spain. The dataset comprised deeply sampled blood TCRbeta repertoires from subjects exposed to, actively infected with, or recovered from COVID-19. Samples came from the ongoing ImmuneRACE study (first 160 participants) plus 1,254 subjects from 6 global collaborators. Where available, HLA class I and class II types were obtained from metadata supplied by the sample provider rather than from assay-based typing. The material from the prospective study consisted of cDNA or gDNA derived from T cells, B-cell-depleted T cells, or PBMCs. Sample metadata almost always included a de-identified subject ID, COVID-19 status, age in years and sex. A freely available public database, intended as a resource for researchers studying the immune response to SARS-CoV-2, is where the repertoires were released.

Participants in the prospective study were aged about 18 to 95 years, lived in over 20 United States geographic areas, and enrolled through a virtual design. Cohort assignment in the prospective study relied on participant-reported clinical history from a screening survey and a study questionnaire. ImmuneRACE Cohort 3 recovered participants were defined by two consecutive negative NP/OP PCR tests, healthcare professional clearance, or symptom resolution. Mobile phlebotomists in the prospective study collected whole blood, serum and a nasopharyngeal or oropharyngeal swab from every participant. Additional blood draws and questionnaires over an approximately two-month period could optionally be provided by prospective study participants. Prospective study blood samples were shipped either frozen or at room temperature before DNA extraction. Details on this clone: Its antigen target is currently unknown. No base-level quality is on record; no much larger clone is a single base apart.

The immunoSEQ Assay, a bias-controlled multiplex PCR, was used to amplify TCRbeta CDR3 regions from genomic DNA. From the authors' description of their analysis: The number of nucleated cells in each sample was estimated by amplification of reference gene primers within the assay. Sequence reads were collapsed and filtered to measure the absolute abundance of every unique TCRbeta CDR3 rearrangement. For each sample, productive Simpson clonality was calculated as the square root of Simpson's diversity index over productive rearrangements. TCRdb retrieved this table from immuneACCESS and kept in-frame rearrangements only. Not all clones are present; in checked studies, unresolved V genes account for under half, and no reason is known for the remainder. The V and J calls and clone size were taken over from that table, and D and trimming were inferred from the DNA. The sample includes under 350,000 clones, with approximately 89% observed a single time. Jointly, the top ten make up 1.9% of the sample.

At the junction V is shortened by 0 bases and J by 5 bases; bases outside the gene matches: 4. Including the terminal cysteine and phenylalanine, the CDR3 comprises 15 residues. The retained sequence is limited to the CDR3, 45 bases, with the frame set at the first base. Taken from the germline V gene, the CDR1 and CDR2 loops are SGHAT and FQNNGV. Broader findings and caveats from the paper: How much clinical and demographic metadata was included differed by source and by participant, and the metadata was provided uncurated.

Sequences were obtained from PBMCs or T cells enriched from blood (not recorded which). The sequence links TRBV11-2 to TRBJ2-1, and TRBD2 matches 7 of the central bases. This clonotype was obtained from a woman in her fifties or sixties who had recovered from COVID-19. The CDR3 protein is CASSLDRGGHNEQFF. The nucleotide sequence is TGTGCCAGCAGCTTAGATCGCGGGGGACACAATGAGCAGTTCTTC.